A single sample gave rise to the 10 T cell receptor beta chains below, sequenced in a study of T-cell memory formation after mild COVID-19. MiXCR, applied by TCRdb to the 5' RACE reads, yields one record per CDR3 protein. The sample gives approximately 100,000 distinct CDR3 sequences, over 15% of which show up once; around 28% is in the top ten. The sample was PBMCs or a T cell subset sorted from them (not recorded which). These receptors originate from an adult woman who had mild COVID-19 (a few samples of this study predate the infection). Cell type and time point are not known.

This clonotype was seen a handful of times. The CDR3 is CASSFSGLAGVNEQFF. The CDR3 bases are TGTGCCAGCAGCTTTTCGGGACTAGCGGGCGTCAATGAGCAGTTCTTC. The chain carries TRBV7-3 and TRBJ2-1; TRBD2 aligns across 12 bases. Trimming removed 3 bases from V and 6 bases from J; junction bases left unmatched: 6. Per germline, CDR1 SGHTA and CDR2 FQGTGA. CDR3 length: 16 amino acids.

The V call is TRBV12-3 or TRBV12-4, the J call TRBJ2-3, with unresolved D. This CDR3 has 14 residues. V lost 1 base, J lost 2 bases, and 7 bases lay in between. The CDR3 here is CASSLVGITDTQYF. In DNA form, the CDR3 reads TGTGCCAGCAGTTTAGTTGGAATCACAGATACGCAGTATTTT.

The rearrangement links TRBV3-1 to TRBJ1-6, with a tentative D call TRBD1 (6 bases). Trimming pared 3 bases from V and 9 bases from J, leaving 15 bases between. The CDR3 sequence is 15 residues long. CDR1 and CDR2 (germline): LGHDT, YNNKEL (reference sequence). Here the CDR3 DNA reads TGTGCCAGCAGCCAGCCAGGGGATTTGGCTTCACCCCTCCACTTT. This encodes CASSQPGDLASPLHF.

This clonotype showed up just a few times. V is TRBV5-6 and J is TRBJ2-7; 8 bases align to TRBD1. Germline V CDR1 and CDR2: SGHDT, YYEEEE. J lost 2 bases, V lost 4 bases, and 5 bases had no gene match. The CDR3 is 14 residues long. In DNA, the CDR3 is TGTGCCAGCAGCCTCGGGACAGGTCCCTACGAGCAGTACTTC. Translating gives CASSLGTGPYEQYF.

The table lists this clonotype with a few counts. The chain employs TRBV12-3 or TRBV12-4 and TRBJ2-1; D gene ambiguous. V dropped 4 bases and J dropped 3 bases, with 10 bases sitting between them. The CDR3 runs 14 residues. The CDR3: CASSSSAYYNEQFF. The CDR3 DNA reads as TGTGCCAGCAGTTCAAGCGCATACTACAATGAGCAGTTCTTC.

The chain has TRBV4-3 and TRBJ2-3, with 7 bases identical to TRBD1. V was clipped by 5 bases and J by 1 base; unmatched bases: 9. This CDR3 spans 16 amino acids. Germline V gene data show CDR1 as LGHNA and CDR2 as YSLEER. DNA for the CDR3: TGCGCCAGCAGCGTAAGCTTGCAGGGGGGCACAGATACGCAGTATTTT. Amino acid sequence: CASSVSLQGGTDTQYF.

The chain joins TRBV6-1 to TRBJ2-5, with D hard to call. Trimming removed 7 bases from V and 2 bases from J, with 29 bases in between. This CDR3 region has 19 residues. Looked up from germline, CDR1 is MNHNS and CDR2 is SASEGT. The CDR3 bases are TGTGCCAGCACCCCCGGACCTGTAAGCGAGTTGAAACTACAAGAGACCCAGTACTTC. Amino acids: CASTPGPVSELKLQETQYF.

This clonotype was found a few times. V and J are TRBV9 and TRBJ1-1; TRBD1 aligns across 10 bases. Germline lookup yields CDR1 SGDLS and CDR2 YYNGEE. V shed 0 bases and J 4 bases; nucleotides not matched to a gene: 6. The CDR3 totals 16 residues. The CDR3, as DNA: TGTGCCAGCAGCGTAGGACAGGGGGCGATGGGCACTGAAGCTTTCTTT. Translating gives CASSVGQGAMGTEAFF.

This clonotype was counted only a few times. The gene calls are TRBV7-9 and TRBJ1-5; 8 bases are a match to TRBD1. Looked up from germline, CDR1 is SEHNR and CDR2 is FQNEAQ (reference sequence). CDR3 length: 15 residues. The V and J ends lost 6 bases and 3 bases, in that order; junction bases with no gene match: 7. This CDR3 is CASSRTDRDNQPQHF. The CDR3 nucleotides are TGTGCCAGCAGTCGGACGGACAGGGACAATCAGCCCCAGCATTTT.

This clonotype was seen more than once but under ten times. The rearrangement links TRBV6-6 to TRBJ2-1; a weak D match, TRBD1 (5 bases). This CDR3 spans 13 amino acids. Per germline, CDR1 MNHNY and CDR2 SVGAGI (reference sequence). Trimming cost V 6 bases and J 5 bases, with 11 bases left between them. For the CDR3, the DNA is TGTGCCAGCAGCCTTCAGGGTAACAATGAGCAGTTCTTC. This encodes CASSLQGNNEQFF.